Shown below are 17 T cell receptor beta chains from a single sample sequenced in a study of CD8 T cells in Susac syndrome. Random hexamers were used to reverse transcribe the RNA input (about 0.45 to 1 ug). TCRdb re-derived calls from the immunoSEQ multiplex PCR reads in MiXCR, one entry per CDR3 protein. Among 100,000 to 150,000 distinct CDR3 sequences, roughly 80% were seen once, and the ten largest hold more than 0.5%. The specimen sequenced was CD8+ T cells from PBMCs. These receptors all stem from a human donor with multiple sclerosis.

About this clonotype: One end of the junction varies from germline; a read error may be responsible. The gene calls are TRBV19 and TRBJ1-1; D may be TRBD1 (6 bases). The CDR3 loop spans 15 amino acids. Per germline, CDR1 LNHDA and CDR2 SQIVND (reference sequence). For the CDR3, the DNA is TGTGCCAGTAGTCTAGATCAGGGGATGTATACTGAAGCTTTCTTT. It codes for CASSLDQGMYTEAFF. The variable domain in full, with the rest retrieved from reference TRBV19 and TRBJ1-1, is DGGITQSPKYLFRKEGQNVTLSCEQNLNHDAMYWYRQDPGQGLRLIYYSQIVNDFQKGDIAEGYSVSREKKESFPLTVTSAQKNPTAFYLCASSLDQGMYTEAFFGQGTRLTVV.

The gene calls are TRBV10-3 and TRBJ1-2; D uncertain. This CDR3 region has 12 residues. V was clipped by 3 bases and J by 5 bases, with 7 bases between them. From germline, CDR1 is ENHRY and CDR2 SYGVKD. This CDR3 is CAISDEGYGYTF. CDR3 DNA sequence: TGTGCCATCAGTGATGAAGGGTATGGCTACACCTTC.

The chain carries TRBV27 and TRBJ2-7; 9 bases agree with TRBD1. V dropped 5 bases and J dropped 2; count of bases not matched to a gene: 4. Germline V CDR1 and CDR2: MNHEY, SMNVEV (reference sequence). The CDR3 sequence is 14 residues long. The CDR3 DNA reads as TGTGCCAGCAGTCCCCGGACAGGGGCCTACGAGCAGTACGTC. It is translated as CASSPRTGAYEQYV.

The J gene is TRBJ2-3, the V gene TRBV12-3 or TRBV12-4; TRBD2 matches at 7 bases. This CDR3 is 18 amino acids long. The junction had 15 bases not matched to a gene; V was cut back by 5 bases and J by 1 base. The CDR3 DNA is TGTGCCAGCAGTGGGGGGGTGGGCGGAGCAGGACGCACAGATACGCAGTATTTT. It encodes CASSGGVGGAGRTDTQYF.

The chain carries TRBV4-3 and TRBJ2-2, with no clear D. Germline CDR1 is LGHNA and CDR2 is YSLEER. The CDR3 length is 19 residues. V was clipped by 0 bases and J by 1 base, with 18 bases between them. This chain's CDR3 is CASSQDRLHRSKNTGELFF. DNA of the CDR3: TGCGCCAGCAGCCAAGATAGGCTGCATAGAAGCAAGAACACCGGGGAGCTGTTTTTT.

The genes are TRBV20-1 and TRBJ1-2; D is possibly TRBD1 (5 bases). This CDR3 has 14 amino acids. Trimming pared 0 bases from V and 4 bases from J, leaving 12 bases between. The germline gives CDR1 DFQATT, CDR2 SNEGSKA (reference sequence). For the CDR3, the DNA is TGCAGTGCTAGAGATTTACAACAGGCCTATGGCTACACCTTC. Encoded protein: CSARDLQQAYGYTF.

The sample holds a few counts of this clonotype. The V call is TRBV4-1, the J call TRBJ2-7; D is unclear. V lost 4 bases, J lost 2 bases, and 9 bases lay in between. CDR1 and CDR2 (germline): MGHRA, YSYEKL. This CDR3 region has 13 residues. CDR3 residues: CASSPQATYEQYF. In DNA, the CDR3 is TGCGCCAGCAGCCCCCAGGCGACCTACGAGCAGTACTTC.

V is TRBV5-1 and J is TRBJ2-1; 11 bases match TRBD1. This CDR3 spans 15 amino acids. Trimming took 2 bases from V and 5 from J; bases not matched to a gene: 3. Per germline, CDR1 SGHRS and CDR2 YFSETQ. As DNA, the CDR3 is TGCGCCAGCAGCTTCGGACAGGGGGCGAACAATGAGCAGTTCTTC. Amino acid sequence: CASSFGQGANNEQFF. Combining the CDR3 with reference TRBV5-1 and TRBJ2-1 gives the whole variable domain KAGVTQTPRYLIKTRGQQVTLSCSPISGHRSVSWYQQTPGQGLQFLFEYFSETQRNKGNFPGRFSGRQFSNSRSEMNVSTLELGDSALYLCASSFGQGANNEQFFGPGTRLTVL.

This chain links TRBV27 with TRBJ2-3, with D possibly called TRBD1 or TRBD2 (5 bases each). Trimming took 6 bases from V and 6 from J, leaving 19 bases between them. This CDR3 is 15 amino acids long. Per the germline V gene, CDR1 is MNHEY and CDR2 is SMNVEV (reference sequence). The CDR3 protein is CASSRRLLGPDTQYF. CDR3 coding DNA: TGTGCCAGCAGCAGGAGGCTATTGGGGCCTGATACGCAGTATTTT.

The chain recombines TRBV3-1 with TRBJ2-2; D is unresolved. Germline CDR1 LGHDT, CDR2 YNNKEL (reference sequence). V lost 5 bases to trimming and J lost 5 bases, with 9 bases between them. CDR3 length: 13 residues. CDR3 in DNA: TGTGCCAGCAGCGACTTTTTGACCGGGGAGCTGTTTTTT. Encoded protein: CASSDFLTGELFF. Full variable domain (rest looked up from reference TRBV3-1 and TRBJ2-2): DTAVSQTPKYLVTQMGNDKSIKCEQNLGHDTMYWYKQDSKKFLKIMFSYNNKELIINETVPNRFSPKSPDKAHLNLHINSLELGDSAVYFCASSDFLTGELFFGEGSRLTVL.

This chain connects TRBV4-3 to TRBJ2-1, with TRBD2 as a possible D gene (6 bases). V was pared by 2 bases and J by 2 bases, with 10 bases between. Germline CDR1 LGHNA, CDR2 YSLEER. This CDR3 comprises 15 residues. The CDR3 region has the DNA TGCGCCAGCAGCCAATCGCGGGATGCCTACAATGAGCAGTTCTTC. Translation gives CASSQSRDAYNEQFF.

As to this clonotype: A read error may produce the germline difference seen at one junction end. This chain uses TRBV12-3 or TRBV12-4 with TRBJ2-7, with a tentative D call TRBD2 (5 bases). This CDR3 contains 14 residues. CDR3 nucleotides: TGTGCCAGCAGTCCGGCGGGCAGTACCTACGGGCAGTACTTC. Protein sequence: CASSPAGSTYGQYF.

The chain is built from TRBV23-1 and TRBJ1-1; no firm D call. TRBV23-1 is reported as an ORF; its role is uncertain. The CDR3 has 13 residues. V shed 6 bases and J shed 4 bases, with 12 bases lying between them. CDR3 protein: CASRSLVGTEAFF. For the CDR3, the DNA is TGCGCCAGCAGAAGCCTGGTGGGCACTGAAGCTTTCTTT.

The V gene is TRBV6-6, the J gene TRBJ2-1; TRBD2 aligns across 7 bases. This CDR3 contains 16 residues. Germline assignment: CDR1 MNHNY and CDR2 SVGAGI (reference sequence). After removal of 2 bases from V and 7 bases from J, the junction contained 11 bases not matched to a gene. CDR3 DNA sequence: TGTGCCAGCAGTTACCTCCCCCCAGCGGGAAAAAATGAGCAGTTCTTC. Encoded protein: CASSYLPPAGKNEQFF.

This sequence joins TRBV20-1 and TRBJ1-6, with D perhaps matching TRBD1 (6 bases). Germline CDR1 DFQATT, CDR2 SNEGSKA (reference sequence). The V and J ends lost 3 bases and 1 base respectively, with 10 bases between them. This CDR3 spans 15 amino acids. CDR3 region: CSARGRGSYNSPLHF. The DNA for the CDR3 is TGCAGTGCTAGGGGGAGGGGGTCCTATAATTCACCCCTCCACTTT.

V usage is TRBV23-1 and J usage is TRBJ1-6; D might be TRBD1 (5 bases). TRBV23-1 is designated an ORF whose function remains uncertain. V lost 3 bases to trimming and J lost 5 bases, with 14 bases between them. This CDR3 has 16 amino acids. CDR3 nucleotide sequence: TGCGCCAGCAGTCATCAGCTGACAGAAAATAATTCACCCCTCCACTTT. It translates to CASSHQLTENNSPLHF.

CDR3 region: CATSGSYEQFF. CDR3 in DNA: TGTGCCACCAGCGGGAGTTATGAGCAGTTCTTC. J is TRBJ2-1 and V is TRBV15, with D possibly being TRBD2 (5 bases). The V end was cut by 5 bases, the J end by 8 bases, with 7 bases between. Germline V gene sequence: CDR1 LNHNV, CDR2 YYDKDF (reference sequence). The CDR3 has 11 amino acids. Looking up the rest from reference TRBV15 and TRBJ2-1 gives the full variable domain: DAMVIQNPRYQVTQFGKPVTLSCSQTLNHNVMYWYQQKSSQAPKLLFHYYDKDFNNEADTPDNFQSRRPNTSFCFLDIRSPGLGDTAMYLCATSGSYEQFFGPGTRLTVL.